This TCR beta chain was obtained from a study of CD8+ T cells in alopecia areata. Study-wide background: Tofacitinib dosing lasted 6 to 18 months, which was then followed by 6 months off drug. Percent affected scalp area, the SALT score, rated treated patients' severity. Regarding the study as a whole: Uncertainty remains about how baseline CD8+ expansion links to response, with one nonresponder. Compared with normal scalp, lesional scalp had higher clonality and more expanded CD8+ clones.

V lost 0 bases to trimming and J lost 0 bases, with 4 bases between them. The CDR3 runs 15 residues. In germline, CDR1 is SGDLS, CDR2 YYNGEE. This clone was picked up one time. No antigen is known for it. The identical CDR3 is also encoded by other nucleotide sequences in the sample. Sequencing used cDNA as its template, made by extracting RNA and reverse transcribing it. Produced via immunoSEQ multiplex PCR; TCRdb's table is partial and in-frame only. Found here are around 300,000 clones, approximately 60% of them singletons; the top ten hold 0.75% to 0.95%. Treatment given: oral pan-JAK inhibitor, 5-10 mg twice daily.

Sequenced material: CD4+ T cells sorted from blood, taken at roughly week 53, from a patient treated with tofacitinib. This receptor was taken from a human donor with alopecia areata. The rearrangement links TRBV9 to TRBJ2-6; D gene unclear. CDR3 nucleotides: TGTGCCAGCAGCGTAGCCGGCTCTGGGGCCAACGTCCTGACTTTC. It yields the protein CASSVAGSGANVLTF.